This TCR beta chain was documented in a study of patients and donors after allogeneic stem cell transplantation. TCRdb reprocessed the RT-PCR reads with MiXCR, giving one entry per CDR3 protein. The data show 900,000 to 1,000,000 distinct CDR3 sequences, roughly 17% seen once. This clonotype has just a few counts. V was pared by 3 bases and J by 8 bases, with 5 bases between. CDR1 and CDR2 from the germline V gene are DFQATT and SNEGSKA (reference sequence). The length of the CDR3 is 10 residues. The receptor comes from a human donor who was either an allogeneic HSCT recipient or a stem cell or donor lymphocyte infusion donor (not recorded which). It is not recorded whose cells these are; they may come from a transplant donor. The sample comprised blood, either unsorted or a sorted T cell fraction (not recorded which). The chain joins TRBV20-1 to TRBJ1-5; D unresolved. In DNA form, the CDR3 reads TGCAGTGCTAGTGAGAAGCCCCAGCATTTT. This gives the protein CSASEKPQHF.